The following is a T cell receptor beta chain sequence with its context. Its target is not known. The donors were part of the validation cohort, which consisted of roughly 110 subjects and was separate from the first cohort of several hundred subjects. The method was immunoSEQ multiplex PCR; TCRdb's version includes in-frame clones alone and lacks a portion of them. The table shows about 160,000 clones, with 84% occurring only once. This record belongs to a study of cytomegalovirus exposure and HLA in healthy donors. Notes on the study in general: As confirmed in vitro, three CMV-associated chains were specific for CMV antigens.

This receptor was taken from a man aged 25-40 years in good health and CMV-seropositive. Sequenced: PBMCs.

The CDR3: CASQLQGGAGELFF. In DNA, the CDR3 is TGTGCCAGCCAGTTACAGGGGGGAGCCGGGGAGCTGTTTTTT. The chain joins TRBV5-6 to TRBJ2-2; TRBD1 matches at 8 bases. The CDR3 contains 14 residues. The J segment lost 6 bases and the V segment lost 7 bases, leaving 8 bases of the junction unmatched. Per germline, CDR1 SGHDT and CDR2 YYEEEE.